Presented here are 32 T cell receptor beta chains from one specimen sequenced in a study of shared clonotypes between healthy human individuals. The assay was immunoSEQ multiplex PCR, and TCRdb's table has in-frame clones only and misses some. The sample has a few million clones; more than 85% are singletons. The specimen was naive CD4+ T cells from PBMCs. Subset specified: CD45RA+ positively selected. Every receptor here comes from a young man in good health. Some clones in this sample may be carry-over from other donors' samples.

Worth noting for this clone: The same CDR3 also results from other DNA sequences found in this sample. This chain links TRBV5-1 with TRBJ1-1, with D unresolved. This CDR3 spans 13 amino acids. Per germline, CDR1 SGHRS and CDR2 YFSETQ. Trimming pared 4 bases from V and 0 bases from J, leaving 7 bases between. CDR3 sequence reads: CASSPTMNTEAFF. In DNA form, the CDR3 reads TGCGCCAGCAGCCCAACGATGAACACTGAAGCTTTCTTT.

This chain uses TRBV27 with TRBJ2-7; TRBD2 matches 11 bases. CDR1 MNHEY and CDR2 SMNVEV come from the germline V gene (reference sequence). This CDR3 comprises 16 residues. V lost 8 bases to trimming and J lost 1 base; unmatched junction nucleotides: 10. The CDR3 region is CASAKPASGRSYEQYF. In DNA form, the CDR3 reads TGTGCCAGCGCCAAACCTGCTAGCGGGAGGTCCTACGAGCAGTACTTC.

The V call is TRBV5-1, the J call TRBJ2-5; D is possibly TRBD1 or TRBD2 (7 bases each). The CDR3 is 20 amino acids. Germline assignment: CDR1 SGHRS and CDR2 YFSETQ. Trimming removed 0 bases from V and 4 bases from J, with 28 bases in between. The CDR3 DNA follows: TGCGCCAGCAGCTTGGGGGGGACAGAAAGGAGGACCTGGGAGGGAGAGACCCAGTACTTC. It yields the protein CASSLGGTERRTWEGETQYF. The variable domain in full, with the rest retrieved from reference TRBV5-1 and TRBJ2-5, is KAGVTQTPRYLIKTRGQQVTLSCSPISGHRSVSWYQQTPGQGLQFLFEYFSETQRNKGNFPGRFSGRQFSNSRSEMNVSTLELGDSALYLCASSLGGTERRTWEGETQYFGPGTRLLVL.

V and J are TRBV18 and TRBJ2-1; 9 nucleotides align to TRBD2. With V trimmed by 1 base and J by 8 bases, 12 bases remained unmatched. This CDR3 is built from 17 residues. Germline values: CDR1 KGHSH, CDR2 LQKENI. CDR3 region: CASSPLSGRVNFHEQFF. CDR3 DNA sequence: TGTGCCAGCTCACCACTTAGCGGGAGAGTTAATTTCCATGAGCAGTTCTTC.

J is TRBJ2-1 and V is TRBV10-3; D is ambiguous. CDR3 length: 12 amino acids. Germline V lookup: CDR1 ENHRY, CDR2 SYGVKD. V was trimmed by 2 bases and J by 7 bases, leaving 6 bases between them. The CDR3 here is CAISEVENEQFF. In nucleotides, the CDR3 is TGTGCCATCAGTGAGGTAGAGAATGAGCAGTTCTTC.

Regarding this clone: Other DNA sequences in the same sample also yield this CDR3. The chain is built from TRBV15 and TRBJ1-1, with TRBD1 matching over 7 bases. The V segment lost 0 bases and the J segment 5 bases; nucleotides outside the gene matches: 6. The CDR3 is made up of 15 amino acids. Germline lookup yields CDR1 LNHNV and CDR2 YYDKDF (reference sequence). The CDR3 DNA reads as TGTGCCACCAGCAGAGATCCGGGCAGGGGGACTGAAGCTTTCTTT. This codes for CATSRDPGRGTEAFF.

V gene TRBV14 combines with J gene TRBJ1-2; 7 positions match TRBD1. The ends lost 0 bases at V and 3 bases at J; junction bases unmatched: 13. CDR1 is SGHDN and CDR2 is FVKESK in the germline V gene. The CDR3 loop spans 18 amino acids. CDR3 nucleotides: TGTGCCAGCAGCCAAGATTTGAGTGGCCGGGACAGACACTATGGCTACACCTTC. Protein product: CASSQDLSGRDRHYGYTF.

This CDR3 reads CASSLSQRGEAWETQYF. The CDR3, as DNA: TGTGCCAGCAGCTTATCACAACGAGGGGAAGCGTGGGAGACCCAGTACTTC. The chain links TRBV11-2 to TRBJ2-5; D possibly uses TRBD1 or TRBD2 (5 bases each). V lost 2 bases and J lost 5, with 21 bases in between. Germline lookup yields CDR1 SGHAT and CDR2 FQNNGV. This CDR3 contains 17 residues.

This chain uses TRBV7-8 with TRBJ1-4; D possibly corresponds to TRBD1 (5 bases). There are 13 residues in the CDR3. The V gene's germline CDR1 is SGHVS and CDR2 FQNEAQ. V was cut by 6 bases and J by 5 bases, with 10 bases left in between. The DNA for the CDR3 is TGTGCCAGCAGGGGACTGCGAAATGAAAAACTGTTTTTT. This translates into CASRGLRNEKLFF.

Comment on this clone: This specimen includes other DNA sequences encoding the same CDR3. The chain employs TRBV5-1 and TRBJ1-4; D uncertain. Germline V gene sequence: CDR1 SGHRS, CDR2 YFSETQ. This CDR3 has 15 amino acids. The germline V and J ends were trimmed by 0 bases and 0 bases, with 6 bases remaining between them. The CDR3 is CASSLGSATNEKLFF. The CDR3, as DNA: TGCGCCAGCAGCTTGGGGAGTGCAACTAATGAAAAACTGTTTTTT.

This chain's CDR3 is CASRAFSGRNYEQYF. DNA of the CDR3: TGTGCCAGCAGGGCCTTTAGCGGGAGGAACTACGAGCAGTACTTC. The chain recombines TRBV2 with TRBJ2-7, with 10 nucleotides matching TRBD2. The CDR3 sequence is 15 residues long. Germline lookup yields CDR1 SNHLY and CDR2 FYNNEI. The V and J ends lost 6 bases and 3 bases, in that order; junction bases with no gene match: 8.

The V gene is TRBV5-1, the J gene TRBJ2-3; 14 positions match TRBD2. V lost 2 bases, J lost 4 bases, and 12 bases stayed unmatched. CDR3 length: 19 residues. CDR1 and CDR2 (germline): SGHRS, YFSETQ. Written as DNA, the CDR3 is TGCGCCAGCAGCTTTTCTTGGGGGACTAGCGGGAGACTAGCAGATACGCAGTATTTT. It specifies CASSFSWGTSGRLADTQYF.

This chain joins TRBV9 and TRBJ1-3; 8 bases fit TRBD1. Germline V gives CDR1 SGDLS, CDR2 YYNGEE. The V gene end was trimmed by 5 bases and the J gene end by 4 bases; junction bases not matched to a gene: 2. CDR3 length: 13 amino acids. This CDR3 reads CASRTGVGNTIYF. The CDR3 nucleotides are TGTGCCAGCAGGACAGGGGTAGGAAACACCATATATTTT.

This chain links TRBV5-4 with TRBJ2-3; TRBD2 agrees at 7 bases. In germline, CDR1 is SGHNT, CDR2 YYREEE (reference sequence). The CDR3 covers 16 residues. V trimming: 5 bases; J trimming: 5 bases; junction bases outside the gene matches: 14. The CDR3 region has the DNA TGTGCCAGCAGTCACCCCCTACCGGGAGGAAGAGATACGCAGTATTTT. The encoded protein is CASSHPLPGGRDTQYF.

This rearrangement joins TRBV19 to TRBJ2-2, with TRBD1 matching 11 bases. Germline V gene data show CDR1 as LNHDA and CDR2 as SQIVND (reference sequence). J lost 4 bases, V lost 4 bases, and 5 bases had no gene match. The CDR3 loop spans 16 amino acids. CDR3 nucleotide sequence: TGTGCCAGTAGTACCGGGACAGGGGGGAGCACCGGGGAGCTGTTTTTT. As protein: CASSTGTGGSTGELFF. Filled out from reference TRBV19 and TRBJ2-2, the complete variable domain reads DGGITQSPKYLFRKEGQNVTLSCEQNLNHDAMYWYRQDPGQGLRLIYYSQIVNDFQKGDIAEGYSVSREKKESFPLTVTSAQKNPTAFYLCASSTGTGGSTGELFFGEGSRLTVL.

Turning to this clone: The identical CDR3 is also encoded by other nucleotide sequences in the sample. V is TRBV2 and J is TRBJ2-3; D not resolved. CDR3 length: 11 residues. The germline V gene has CDR1 SNHLY and CDR2 FYNNEI. V lost 7 bases to trimming and J lost 2 bases, with 4 bases between them. CDR3 protein: CASIYTDTQYF. CDR3 sequence (DNA): TGTGCCAGCATCTACACAGATACGCAGTATTTT. The whole variable domain, remainder taken from reference TRBV2 and TRBJ2-3, is EPEVTQTPSHQVTQMGQEVILRCVPISNHLYFYWYRQILGQKVEFLVSFYNNEISEKSEIFDDQFSVERPDGSNFTLKIRSTKLEDSAMYFCASIYTDTQYFGPGTRLTVL.

This chain links TRBV28 with TRBJ1-5; D may be TRBD1 (5 bases). Germline CDR1 is MDHEN and CDR2 is SYDVKM. Deletions cut 7 bases from V and 7 bases from J, with 20 bases between. The CDR3 spans 15 residues. CDR3 coding DNA: TGTGCCAGCACCTCACTCTTATCAGGGTGGCAGCCCCAGCATTTT. Translation: CASTSLLSGWQPQHF. Drawing the rest from reference TRBV28 and TRBJ1-5, the complete variable domain is DVKVTQSSRYLVKRTGEKVFLECVQDMDHENMFWYRQDPGLGLRLIYFSYDVKMKEKGDIPEGYSVSREKKERFSLILESASTNQTSMYLCASTSLLSGWQPQHFGDGTRLSIL.

This chain connects TRBV5-1 to TRBJ2-5; D uncertain. V shed 0 bases and J shed 1 base, with 19 bases lying between them. The CDR3 contains 18 residues. Germline V lookup: CDR1 SGHRS, CDR2 YFSETQ. CDR3 DNA sequence: TGCGCCAGCAGCTTGGCCTTCTTCGTGGGGAATCCCCAAGAGACCCAGTACTTC. This codes for CASSLAFFVGNPQETQYF.

V and J are TRBV9 and TRBJ1-2; D unclear. Trimming took off 4 bases at V and 8 bases at J, with 15 bases between the two ends. The CDR3 has 13 amino acids. From germline, CDR1 is SGDLS and CDR2 YYNGEE. CDR3 in DNA: TGTGCCAGCAGCCGGACGGGCTTCGACGGCTACACCTTC. Its protein product is CASSRTGFDGYTF. Variable domain in full (rest from reference TRBV9 and TRBJ1-2): DSGVTQTPKHLITATGQRVTLRCSPRSGDLSVYWYQQSLDQGLQFLIQYYNGEERAKGNILERFSAQQFPDLHSELNLSSLELGDSALYFCASSRTGFDGYTFGSGTRLTVV.

The rearrangement joins TRBV7-3 to TRBJ1-1; D gene uncertain. This CDR3 region has 13 residues. The germline gives CDR1 SGHTA, CDR2 FQGTGA. The ends were cut back, 2 bases at V and 4 bases at J, with 8 bases in the middle. CDR3 sequence reads: CASSLSGATEAFF. In DNA form, the CDR3 reads TGTGCCAGCAGCTTATCTGGAGCCACTGAAGCTTTCTTT.

This clone appeared once. CDR3 in DNA: TGTGCCAGCAGCTTGAGAGACGGTCGGTATGGCTACACCTTC. Amino acids: CASSLRDGRYGYTF. This chain joins TRBV7-2 and TRBJ1-2; D gene uncertain. CDR1 SGHTA and CDR2 FQGNSA come from the germline V gene. This CDR3 is 14 amino acids long. With 3 bases removed from V and 5 bases from J, the gap between germline ends came to 13 bases.

This chain uses TRBV19 with TRBJ1-2, with D unclear. This CDR3 region has 14 residues. The V end was cut by 6 bases, the J end by 4 bases, with 15 bases between. Germline V CDR1 and CDR2: LNHDA, SQIVND (reference sequence). The CDR3 sequence is CASRDPQQIYGYTF. The CDR3 DNA reads as TGTGCCAGTAGAGACCCACAACAGATCTATGGCTACACCTTC.

This clone was observed a handful of times. The gene calls are TRBV4-1 and TRBJ1-5; unclear D gene. V was clipped by 4 bases and J by 11 bases, with 18 bases between them. CDR1 MGHRA and CDR2 YSYEKL come from the germline V gene. The CDR3 is 14 amino acids. CDR3 DNA sequence: TGCGCCAGCAGCCCCGTAAAAGGGCGGCTGTCCCAGCATTTT. Its protein product is CASSPVKGRLSQHF.

This clone has a handful of counts. The same CDR3 can be traced to other DNA sequences in this sample. The chain couples TRBV7-3 to TRBJ2-7, with D possibly being TRBD2 (5 bases). This CDR3 region has 13 residues. Germline CDR1 reads SGHTA; CDR2 reads FQGTGA. The V gene lost 0 bases and the J gene lost 3 bases, with 6 bases spanning the gap. The CDR3 nucleotides are TGTGCCAGCAGCTTAACGAGGGACTACGAGCAGTACTTC. It is translated as CASSLTRDYEQYF.

J is TRBJ2-1 and V is TRBV7-2; D may be TRBD2 (5 bases). Germline CDR1 SGHTA, CDR2 FQGNSA. The CDR3 is made up of 12 amino acids. The V gene lost 5 bases and the J gene lost 10 bases, with 12 bases spanning the gap. The CDR3 nucleotides read TGTGCCAGCAGCGACTACGGGCGAGAGCAGTTCTTC. The encoded protein is CASSDYGREQFF. Together with reference TRBV7-2 and TRBJ2-1, the CDR3 gives the full variable domain: GAGVSQSPSNKVTEKGKDVELRCDPISGHTALYWYRQSLGQGLEFLIYFQGNSAPDKSGLPSDRFSAERTGGSVSTLTIQRTQQEDSAVYLCASSDYGREQFFGPGTRLTVL.

J is TRBJ1-1 and V is TRBV18, with 8 bases lining up with TRBD1. The germline CDR1 and CDR2 sequences are KGHSH and LQKENI. There are 16 residues in the CDR3. V lost 3 bases and J lost 6; bases outside the gene matches: 12. The CDR3 sequence is CASSPHVDREAAEAFF. For the CDR3, the DNA is TGTGCCAGCTCACCGCACGTGGACAGGGAGGCTGCTGAAGCTTTCTTT.

The chain employs TRBV29-1 and TRBJ2-7, with 16 bases fitting TRBD2. The ends lost 7 bases at V and 4 bases at J; junction bases unmatched: 7. The CDR3 contains 15 residues. Germline CDR1 is SQVTM and CDR2 is ANQGSEA. The CDR3 DNA reads TGCAGCGCTTTTGGGACTAGCGGGAGGGTTTACGAGCAGTACTTC. Amino acid sequence: CSAFGTSGRVYEQYF.

The V call is TRBV19, the J call TRBJ1-1; a possible D gene is TRBD1 (5 bases). The germline V gene has CDR1 LNHDA and CDR2 SQIVND (reference sequence). Trimming shortened V by 5 bases and J by 5 bases, and 18 bases separated the two germline ends. The CDR3 covers 15 residues. The CDR3: CASSPPGYWGTEAFF. CDR3 DNA sequence: TGTGCCAGTAGTCCGCCAGGGTATTGGGGTACTGAAGCTTTCTTT.

The table lists this clone with a count of one. This chain links TRBV4-2 with TRBJ2-1; D might be TRBD2 (5 bases). Per germline, CDR1 LGHNA and CDR2 YNFKEQ. The V and J ends lost 8 bases and 5 bases respectively, with 16 bases between them. The CDR3 has 14 residues. CDR3 residues: CASQANRENNEQFF. The CDR3 DNA sequence: TGTGCCAGCCAAGCCAACCGGGAAAACAATGAGCAGTTCTTC.

This clone was recorded once. Here the CDR3 reads CASSRRESYEQYF. CDR3 nucleotide sequence: TGCGCCAGCAGCAGGCGGGAGAGCTACGAGCAGTACTTC. This chain links TRBV5-1 with TRBJ2-7; 7 nucleotides align to TRBD2. J was trimmed by 3 bases and V by 4 bases; bases with no gene match: 4. The CDR3 runs to 13 residues. CDR1 and CDR2 (germline): SGHRS, YFSETQ.

The rearrangement joins TRBV4-1 to TRBJ2-3, with 11 bases that match TRBD2. The germline V gene encodes CDR1 MGHRA and CDR2 YSYEKL. Trimming removed 1 base from V and 4 bases from J; junction bases left unmatched: 4. CDR3 length: 16 amino acids. The CDR3 protein is CASSQGTSGSSDTQYF. The CDR3 nucleotides read TGCGCCAGCAGCCAAGGTACTAGCGGGAGTTCAGATACGCAGTATTTT.

This clone was counted once. The chain is built from TRBV28 and TRBJ2-1; a possible D gene is TRBD2 (7 bases). CDR1 is MDHEN and CDR2 is SYDVKM in the germline V gene. This CDR3 spans 14 amino acids. V was clipped by 8 bases and J by 5 bases, with 16 bases between them. Here the CDR3 DNA reads TGTGCCAGCGACGGGCGGGGGCCACACAATGAGCAGTTCTTC. It yields the protein CASDGRGPHNEQFF. The variable domain in full, completed from reference TRBV28 and TRBJ2-1, reads DVKVTQSSRYLVKRTGEKVFLECVQDMDHENMFWYRQDPGLGLRLIYFSYDVKMKEKGDIPEGYSVSREKKERFSLILESASTNQTSMYLCASDGRGPHNEQFFGPGTRLTVL.